Given below is one T cell receptor (beta chain) in context. Its antigen is unknown. Regarding time point: pre-treatment baseline. The assay was immunoSEQ multiplex PCR, and TCRdb's table has in-frame clones only and misses some. The data contain 4,000 to 5,000 clones, around 85% of them singletons. J gave up 7 bases and V 6 bases, and 2 bases lay outside the gene matches. Germline V gene sequence: CDR1 LNHNV, CDR2 YYDKDF (reference sequence). This CDR3 spans 13 amino acids. This sample is part of a study of blood T cell dynamics during melanoma immunotherapy. Study observations and caveats: It remained unknown if the driving T cell clones were melanoma-specific.

The chain combines TRBV15 with TRBJ2-1; 11 bases line up with TRBD2. The source material was blood, sampled from a patient treated with checkpoint blockade. This TCR was recovered from a human donor with melanoma. CDR3 in DNA: TGTGCCACCAGACTAGCGGGAGTAAATGAGCAGTTCTTC. Its translation: CATRLAGVNEQFF.